The rows below give T cell receptor beta chains drawn from one sample of a study of shared clonotypes between healthy human individuals. Assay used: immunoSEQ multiplex PCR; TCRdb lists only in-frame clones, some missing. This sample has 1.4 million to 1.5 million clones; 96% occur once, and the top ten carry approximately 1.1%. Specimen: naive CD4+ T cells sorted from blood. Every receptor here comes from a man aged 30 to 45 in good health. Both conserved end residues are part of each CDR3. D genes are given only for firm matches. Expanded clones get a size class; other rows say once, few or many, or leave the size out.

J: TRBJ1-4
D: NA
size: NA
V: TRBV28
length: 16
DNA: TGTGCCAGCAGTTCGTCGTCAGGGGAGGGTAATGAAAAACTGTTTTTT
CDR3: CASSSSSGEGNEKLFF

J: TRBJ2-3
D: NA
size: NA
V: TRBV9
length: 14
DNA: TGTGCCAGCAGCGGATACAGGCCGGAGGATACGCAGTATTTT
CDR3: CASSGYRPEDTQYF

J: TRBJ1-2
D: NA
size: NA
V: TRBV18
length: 15
DNA: TGTGCCAGCTCACCACCGGGCAGGAGTTACTATGGCTACACCTTC
CDR3: CASSPPGRSYYGYTF

J: TRBJ2-7
D: NA
size: NA
V: TRBV1
length: 14
DNA: TGCACCAGCAGACAGCCCCCGGGGCCCTTCGAGCAGTACTTC
CDR3: CTSRQPPGPFEQYF

J: TRBJ1-4
D: NA
size: NA
V: TRBV5-5
length: 11
DNA: TGTGCCAGCAGCTTGGGTCCAAAACTGTTTTTT
CDR3: CASSLGPKLFF

J: TRBJ2-3
D: NA
size: once
V: TRBV19
length: 16
DNA: TGTGCCAGTAGATCTGAAGCAGGGTTAGCGACAGATACGCAGTATTTT
CDR3: CASRSEAGLATDTQYF

J: TRBJ2-7
D: NA
size: NA
V: TRBV27
length: 14
DNA: TGTGCCAGCAGTTTAGGAGGGGGCGCCTACGAGCAGTACTTC
CDR3: CASSLGGGAYEQYF

J: TRBJ2-3
D: NA
size: NA
V: TRBV6-1
length: 16
DNA: TGTGCCAGCAGTGGAGTAGGTGGCGGGGCCACAGATACGCAGTATTTT
CDR3: CASSGVGGGATDTQYF

J: TRBJ2-1
D: NA
size: once
V: TRBV27
length: 14
DNA: TGTGCCAGCAGTTTGAGGGACTTGTACAATGAGCAGTTCTTC
CDR3: CASSLRDLYNEQFF

J: TRBJ2-2
D: TRBD2
size: NA
V: TRBV5-1
length: 17
DNA: TGCGCCAGCAGCCCGTGGGCTAGCGGTATGAACACCGGGGAGCTGTTTTTT
CDR3: CASSPWASGMNTGELFF

J: TRBJ2-2
D: TRBD1
size: once
V: TRBV2
length: 14
DNA: TGTGCCAGCAGCGGGGACAGGCGACCCGGGGAGCTGTTTTTT
CDR3: CASSGDRRPGELFF

J: TRBJ2-7
D: TRBD1
size: NA
V: TRBV5-1
length: 15
DNA: TGCGCCAGCAGCTTGACAGGGGGCGCCCCCTACGAGCAGTACTTC
CDR3: CASSLTGGAPYEQYF

J: TRBJ2-3
D: NA
size: NA
V: TRBV2
length: 15
DNA: TGTGCCAGCAGCCGGACACCTGGACGGACAGATACGCAGTATTTT
CDR3: CASSRTPGRTDTQYF

J: TRBJ2-1
D: TRBD2
size: once
V: TRBV9
length: 17
DNA: TGTGCCAGCAGCGTAGATGACGGGAGGGCCCCCCTTAATGAGCAGTTCTTC
CDR3: CASSVDDGRAPLNEQFF

J: TRBJ1-2
D: NA
size: once
V: TRBV5-5
length: 15
DNA: TGTGCCAGCAGCTTGGCAGGGAGTAGTAACTATGGCTACACCTTC
CDR3: CASSLAGSSNYGYTF